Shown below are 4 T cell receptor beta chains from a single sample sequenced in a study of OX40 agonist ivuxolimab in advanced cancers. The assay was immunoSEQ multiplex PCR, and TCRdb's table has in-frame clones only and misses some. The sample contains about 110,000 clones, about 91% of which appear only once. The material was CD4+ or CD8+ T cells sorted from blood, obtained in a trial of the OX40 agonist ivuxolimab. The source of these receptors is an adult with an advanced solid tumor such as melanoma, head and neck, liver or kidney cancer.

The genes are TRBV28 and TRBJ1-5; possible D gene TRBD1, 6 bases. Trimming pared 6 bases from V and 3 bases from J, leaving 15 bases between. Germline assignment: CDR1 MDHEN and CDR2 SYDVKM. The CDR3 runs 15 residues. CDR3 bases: TGTGCCAGCAGCTCCAGGGGTAGGGACAATCAGCCCCAGCATTTT. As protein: CASSSRGRDNQPQHF.

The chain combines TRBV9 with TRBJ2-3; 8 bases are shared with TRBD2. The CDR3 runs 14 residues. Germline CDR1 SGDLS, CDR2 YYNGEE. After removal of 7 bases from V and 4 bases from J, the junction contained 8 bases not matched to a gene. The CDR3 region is CASGMLAGSDTQYF. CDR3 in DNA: TGTGCCAGCGGCATGCTAGCGGGCTCAGATACGCAGTATTTT.

The CDR3 DNA follows: TGTGCCAGTCATTTGAGCAAGATGAACACTGAAGCTTTCTTT. Translated: CASHLSKMNTEAFF. The chain couples TRBV6-5 to TRBJ1-1; D not resolved. Per germline, CDR1 MNHEY and CDR2 SVGAGI. This CDR3 spans 14 amino acids. Trimming removed 9 bases from V and 0 bases from J, with 14 bases in between.

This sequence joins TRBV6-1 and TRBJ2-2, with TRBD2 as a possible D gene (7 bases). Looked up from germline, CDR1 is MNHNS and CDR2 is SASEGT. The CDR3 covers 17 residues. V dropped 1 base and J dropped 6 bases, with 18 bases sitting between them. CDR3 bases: TGTGCCAGCAGTGAAGGAGTGGGCTTAGGGGGGGCCGGGGAGCTGTTTTTT. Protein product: CASSEGVGLGGAGELFF.